The 4 T cell receptor beta chains in this list originate from one sample, sequenced in a study of blood T cell repertoires in COVID-19. Generated by immunoSEQ multiplex PCR, the TCRdb table keeps only in-frame clones and is missing some. The sample has 100,000 to 150,000 clones, around four fifths seen once. The sample comprised peripheral blood. The source of these receptors is an elderly man with active or convalescent COVID-19.

The CDR3 reads CASSGKRRQGVNTEAFF. The DNA of the CDR3 is TGTGCCAGTAGTGGAAAAAGGAGGCAGGGGGTAAATACTGAAGCTTTCTTT. The rearrangement links TRBV19 to TRBJ1-1; 7 bases are shared with TRBD1. The length of the CDR3 is 17 residues. From germline, CDR1 is LNHDA and CDR2 SQIVND (reference sequence). Trimming at V came to 5 bases and at J to 5 bases, leaving 17 bases not matched to a gene.

This rearrangement joins TRBV19 to TRBJ1-2; TRBD1 aligns across 9 bases. The V segment lost 5 bases and the J segment 4 bases; nucleotides outside the gene matches: 8. Germline CDR1 and CDR2: LNHDA and SQIVND (reference sequence). The CDR3 length is 15 residues. CDR3 DNA: TGTGCCAGTAGTGTGACAGGGGGGGACCCCTATGGCTACACCTTC. Translated: CASSVTGGDPYGYTF.

The J gene is TRBJ2-5, the V gene TRBV7-3, with D perhaps TRBD1 (6 bases). The V gene's germline CDR1 is SGHTA and CDR2 FQGTGA. The CDR3 is 13 residues long. The V gene lost 5 bases and the J gene lost 0 bases, with 7 bases spanning the gap. CDR3 amino acids: CASSQGYQETQYF. CDR3 DNA: TGTGCCAGCAGCCAGGGGTACCAAGAGACCCAGTACTTC.

This chain uses TRBV7-3 with TRBJ1-1; TRBD1 matches 10 bases. After removal of 4 bases from V and 4 bases from J, the junction contained 6 bases not matched to a gene. Germline V gene sequence: CDR1 SGHTA, CDR2 FQGTGA. The CDR3 consists of 15 residues. CDR3 DNA: TGTGCCAGCAGCTCTGGACAGGGGGTCGGCACTGAAGCTTTCTTT. Protein: CASSSGQGVGTEAFF.